The 14 T cell receptor beta chains in this list originate from one sample, sequenced in a study of blood T cells in healthy people across ages (dated by TCRdb to between 2015 and 2016). The library was generated by 5' RACE. The instrument given in TCRdb is Illumina HiSeq 2500. The second PCR ran for roughly 7 to 12 cycles and used a J-beta primer mix along with a sample-barcoded 5' primer. The public reads were reprocessed in TCRdb via fastp at Q25 and MiXCR, keeping in-frame beta chains. Identical CDR3 proteins give one entry, which carries the most common genes and DNA. The sample contains some 930,000 distinct CDR3 sequences, almost 30% of them found a single time. Roughly 10% of the sample is held by the ten biggest clonotypes. The data also belong to a second study, concerning T cells of mothers and their children.

The specimen was blood. The receptor source for this set is a woman aged 40 to 50 in good health.

The CDR3 DNA is TGTGCCACCAGCGGCACTTGGGGCGCAGCCGAAAAACTGTTTTTT. Translated: CATSGTWGAAEKLFF. The chain uses TRBV15 and TRBJ1-4, with D possibly matching TRBD1 (5 bases). Trimming stripped 5 bases from V and 8 bases from J, with 18 bases between. The germline CDR1 and CDR2 sequences are LNHNV and YYDKDF (reference sequence). The CDR3 sequence is 15 residues long.

The chain uses TRBV5-1 and TRBJ1-4; D may be TRBD1 (5 bases). The CDR3 contains 13 residues. Between the trimmed V and J ends, which lost 7 bases and 6 bases, there was a span of 13 bases. CDR1 and CDR2 from the germline V gene are SGHRS and YFSETQ. The CDR3 DNA is TGCGCCAGCCGAAGGACGGGGGATGAAAAACTGTTTTTT. It codes for CASRRTGDEKLFF. Variable domain in full (rest from reference TRBV5-1 and TRBJ1-4): KAGVTQTPRYLIKTRGQQVTLSCSPISGHRSVSWYQQTPGQGLQFLFEYFSETQRNKGNFPGRFSGRQFSNSRSEMNVSTLELGDSALYLCASRRTGDEKLFFGSGTQLSVL.

This clonotype was seen only a few times. V is TRBV7-3 and J is TRBJ2-3; 7 nucleotides line up with TRBD1. The CDR3 consists of 14 residues. Germline V gives CDR1 SGHTA, CDR2 FQGTGA. V trimming: 5 bases; J trimming: 2 bases; junction bases outside the gene matches: 4. CDR3 DNA: TGTGCCAGCAGCCCGGACAGGAACACAGATACGCAGTATTTT. Its translation: CASSPDRNTDTQYF.

The chain uses TRBV7-9 and TRBJ2-3; the D gene is possibly TRBD1 (7 bases). The V and J ends lost 3 bases and 7 bases respectively, with 14 bases between them. This CDR3 is built from 14 residues. The germline gives CDR1 SEHNR, CDR2 FQNEAQ (reference sequence). The CDR3 nucleotides are TGTGCCAGCAGCTTTGTGGAGGGGGCAAATACGCAGTATTTT. Residues: CASSFVEGANTQYF.

The sample holds a few counts of this clonotype. The V and J genes are TRBV7-2 and TRBJ2-6; D ambiguous. Germline-derived CDR1 and CDR2 are SGHTA and FQGNSA. The CDR3 runs to 15 residues. V was shortened by 10 bases and J by 4 bases, with 17 bases between the two germline ends. The CDR3 DNA reads as TGTGCCACCGTGCGAGAGGCCTCGGGGGCCAACGTCCTGACTTTC. It is translated as CATVREASGANVLTF.

This clonotype was seen more than once but under ten times. This chain joins TRBV28 and TRBJ2-6; D is undetermined. CDR3 length: 15 residues. The ends were cut back, 3 bases at V and 3 bases at J, with 9 bases in the middle. The germline gives CDR1 MDHEN, CDR2 SYDVKM. DNA for the CDR3: TGTGCCAGCAGTTTGGCCGTAGGTGGGGCCAACGTCCTGACTTTC. Amino acid sequence: CASSLAVGGANVLTF.

The V gene is TRBV6-2 or TRBV6-3, the J gene TRBJ2-3; D possibly corresponds to TRBD1 (6 bases). With 2 bases removed from V and 8 bases from J, the gap between germline ends came to 17 bases. In germline, CDR1 is MNHEY, CDR2 SVGEGT. CDR3 length: 15 residues. CDR3 in amino acids: CASSYHRTVPGTQYF. The CDR3 bases are TGTGCCAGCAGTTACCACCGGACAGTCCCAGGTACGCAGTATTTT.

This clonotype showed up just once. This chain links TRBV20-1 with TRBJ2-1; D perhaps matches TRBD1 (6 bases). This CDR3 spans 16 amino acids. V lost 2 bases, J lost 4 bases, and 18 bases lay in between. The V gene's germline CDR1 is DFQATT and CDR2 SNEGSKA (reference sequence). The CDR3 bases are TGCAGTGCTAGACTTCGAGGGGGAGCGGAGTACAATGAGCAGTTCTTC. As protein: CSARLRGGAEYNEQFF.

The chain is built from TRBV27 and TRBJ1-5; D remains unclear. CDR3 length: 13 residues. Trimming took 3 bases from V and 9 from J, leaving 12 bases between them. The germline V gene has CDR1 MNHEY and CDR2 SMNVEV (reference sequence). The CDR3 loop reads CASSFSPMRPQHF. The CDR3 DNA follows: TGTGCCAGCAGTTTCTCCCCAATGCGGCCCCAGCATTTT.

This clonotype came up once. The chain carries TRBV2 and TRBJ2-7; 9 nucleotides agree with TRBD1. Germline values: CDR1 SNHLY, CDR2 FYNNEI. Trimming cost V 6 bases and J 1 base; bases outside gene matches: 7. The CDR3 is 15 residues long. The CDR3 spells CASRADRGGSYEQYF. The DNA of the CDR3 is TGTGCCAGCAGGGCAGACAGGGGGGGTTCCTACGAGCAGTACTTC.

There are many counts of this clonotype. V is TRBV7-2 and J is TRBJ2-5; possible D gene TRBD2, 6 bases. The CDR3 sequence is 14 residues long. Germline CDR1 and CDR2: SGHTA and FQGNSA. V was pared by 7 bases and J by 5 bases, with 17 bases between. CDR3 sequence reads: CASKEGLALETQYF. As DNA, the CDR3 is TGTGCCAGCAAAGAGGGGCTAGCGTTGGAGACCCAGTACTTC.

This chain links TRBV4-2 with TRBJ2-4; maybe TRBD2 (7 bases). Germline CDR1 is LGHNA and CDR2 is YNFKEQ. This CDR3 spans 16 amino acids. V lost 0 bases and J 6 bases, leaving 15 bases between the germline ends. CDR3 sequence reads: CASSQDEGGAANIQYF. The CDR3, as DNA: TGTGCCAGCAGCCAAGATGAGGGGGGGGCCGCAAACATTCAGTACTTC.

This clonotype was seen more than once but under ten times. This chain uses TRBV20-1 with TRBJ2-1, with D possibly TRBD2 on 6 matching bases. Trimming shortened V by 0 bases and J by 5 bases, and 23 bases separated the two germline ends. Germline V CDR1 and CDR2: DFQATT, SNEGSKA (reference sequence). CDR3 size: 18 residues. DNA for the CDR3: TGCAGTGCTAGAGACCTAATAACGAACCTAGCGAACCACAATGAGCAGTTCTTC. This translates into CSARDLITNLANHNEQFF.

This clonotype has just a few counts. The rearrangement uses TRBV4-2 and TRBJ1-5; no clear D gene. V was clipped by 0 bases and J by 1 base, with 10 bases between them. Per the germline V gene, CDR1 is LGHNA and CDR2 is YNFKEQ. CDR3 length equals 16 residues. This chain's CDR3 is CASSQDLPDSNQPQHF. DNA of the CDR3: TGTGCCAGCAGCCAAGATCTGCCGGACAGCAATCAGCCCCAGCATTTT.